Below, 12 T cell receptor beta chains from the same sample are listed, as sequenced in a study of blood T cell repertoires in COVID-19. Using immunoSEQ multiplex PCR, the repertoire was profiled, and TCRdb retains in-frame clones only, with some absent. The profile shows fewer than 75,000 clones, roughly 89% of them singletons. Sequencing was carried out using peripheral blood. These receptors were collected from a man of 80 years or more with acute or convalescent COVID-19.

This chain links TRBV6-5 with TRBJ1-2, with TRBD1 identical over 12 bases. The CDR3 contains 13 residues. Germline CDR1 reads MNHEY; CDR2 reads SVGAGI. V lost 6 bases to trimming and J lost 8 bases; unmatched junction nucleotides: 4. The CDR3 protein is CASRPGTGGGYTF. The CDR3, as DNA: TGTGCCAGCAGGCCCGGGACAGGGGGCGGCTACACCTTC.

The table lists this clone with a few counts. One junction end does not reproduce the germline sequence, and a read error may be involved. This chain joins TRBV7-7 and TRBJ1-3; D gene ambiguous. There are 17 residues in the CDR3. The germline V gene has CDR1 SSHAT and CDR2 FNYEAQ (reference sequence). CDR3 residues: CASSLERGSFSGNTIYF. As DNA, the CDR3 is TGTGCTAGCAGCTTGGAACGGGGAAGTTTCTCTGGAAACACCATATATTTT.

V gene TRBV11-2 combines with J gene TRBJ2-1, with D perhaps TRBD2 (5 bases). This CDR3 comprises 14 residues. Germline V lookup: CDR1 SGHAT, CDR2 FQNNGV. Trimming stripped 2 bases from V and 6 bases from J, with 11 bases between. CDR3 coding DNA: TGTGCCAGCAGCTTAATGGGAGCCCGCAATGAGCAGTTCTTC. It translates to CASSLMGARNEQFF. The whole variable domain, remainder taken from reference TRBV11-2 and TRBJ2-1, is EAGVAQSPRYKIIEKRQSVAFWCNPISGHATLYWYQQILGQGPKLLIQFQNNGVVDDSQLPKDRFSAERLKGVDSTLKIQPAKLEDSAVYLCASSLMGARNEQFFGPGTRLTVL.

The DNA for the CDR3 is TGTGCCAGCAGCCAATCGTGGAGCGACAATGAGCAGTTCTTC. Protein sequence: CASSQSWSDNEQFF. V gene TRBV3-1 (or the pseudogene TRBV3-2) combines with J gene TRBJ2-1; the D is unclear. Germline lookup yields CDR1 LGHDT and CDR2 YNNKEL (reference sequence). The V and J ends lost 2 bases and 5 bases respectively, with 10 bases between them. The CDR3 is 14 residues long.

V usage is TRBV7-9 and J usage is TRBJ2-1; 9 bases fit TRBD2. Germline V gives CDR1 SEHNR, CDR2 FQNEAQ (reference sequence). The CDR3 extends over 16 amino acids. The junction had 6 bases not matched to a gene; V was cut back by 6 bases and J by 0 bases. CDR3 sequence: CASRPTSGGSYNEQFF. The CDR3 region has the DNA TGTGCCAGCAGGCCGACTAGCGGAGGCTCCTACAATGAGCAGTTCTTC.

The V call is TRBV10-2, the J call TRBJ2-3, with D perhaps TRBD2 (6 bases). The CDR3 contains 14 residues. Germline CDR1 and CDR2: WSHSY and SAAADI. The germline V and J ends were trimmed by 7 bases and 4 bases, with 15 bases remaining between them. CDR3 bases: TGCGCCAGCAAGGAGGGGCCCGGCCCAGATACGCAGTATTTT. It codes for CASKEGPGPDTQYF.

The CDR3 here is CASSPGQEPSNQPQHF. The CDR3 DNA is TGCGCCAGCAGCCCAGGACAGGAACCTAGCAATCAGCCCCAGCATTTT. The V gene is TRBV5-1, the J gene TRBJ1-5; 7 positions match TRBD1. CDR1 SGHRS and CDR2 YFSETQ come from the germline V gene. Germline trimming cut 4 bases from V and 0 bases from J; bases unmatched to any gene: 7. This CDR3 contains 16 residues.

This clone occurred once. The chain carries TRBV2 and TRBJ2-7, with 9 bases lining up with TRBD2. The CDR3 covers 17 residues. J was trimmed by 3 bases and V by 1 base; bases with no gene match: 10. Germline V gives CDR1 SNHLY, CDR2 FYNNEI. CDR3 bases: TGTGCCAGCAGTGAAGAATTTAGCGGGGGACTAAACTACGAGCAGTACTTC. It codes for CASSEEFSGGLNYEQYF. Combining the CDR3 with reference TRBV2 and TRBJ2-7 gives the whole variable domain EPEVTQTPSHQVTQMGQEVILRCVPISNHLYFYWYRQILGQKVEFLVSFYNNEISEKSEIFDDQFSVERPDGSNFTLKIRSTKLEDSAMYFCASSEEFSGGLNYEQYFGPGTRLTVT.

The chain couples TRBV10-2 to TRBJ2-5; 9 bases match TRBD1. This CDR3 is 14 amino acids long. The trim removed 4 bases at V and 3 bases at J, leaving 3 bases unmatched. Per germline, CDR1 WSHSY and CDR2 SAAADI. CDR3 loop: CASSVRTGEETQYF. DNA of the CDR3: TGCGCCAGCAGTGTCCGGACAGGGGAAGAGACCCAGTACTTC.

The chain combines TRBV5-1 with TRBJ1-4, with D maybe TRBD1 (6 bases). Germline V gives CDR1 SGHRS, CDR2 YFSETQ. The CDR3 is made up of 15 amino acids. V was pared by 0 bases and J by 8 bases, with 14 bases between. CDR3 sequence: CASSLASGAGEKLFF. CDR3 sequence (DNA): TGCGCCAGCAGCTTGGCCTCAGGGGCAGGAGAAAAACTGTTTTTT.

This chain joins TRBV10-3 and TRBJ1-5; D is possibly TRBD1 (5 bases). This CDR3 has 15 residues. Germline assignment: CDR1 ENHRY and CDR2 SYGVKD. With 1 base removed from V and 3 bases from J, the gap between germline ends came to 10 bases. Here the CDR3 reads CAISEFRQPNQPQHF. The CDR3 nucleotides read TGTGCCATCAGTGAGTTTCGACAGCCCAATCAGCCCCAGCATTTT.

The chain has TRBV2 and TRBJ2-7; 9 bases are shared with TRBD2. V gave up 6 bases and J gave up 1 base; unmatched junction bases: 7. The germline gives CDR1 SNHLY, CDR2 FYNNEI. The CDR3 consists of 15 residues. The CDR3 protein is CASRPTSGYSYEQYF. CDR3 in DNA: TGTGCCAGCAGACCTACTAGCGGGTATTCCTACGAGCAGTACTTC.